This T cell receptor (beta chain) stems from a study of naive and memory T cell subsets. Both TRBC1 and TRBC2 were covered by a beta constant-region primer of two equimolar oligonucleotides. An oligonucleotide with the SP2 primer and a 12-nucleotide UMI was ligated to the cDNA 3' end. Nested alpha and beta constant-region primers with the SP2 primer drove four PCR rounds on ligated cDNA. TCRdb re-called the UMI-ligation and nested PCR reads with MiXCR, one entry per CDR3 protein. Of 140,000 to 150,000 distinct CDR3 sequences listed, about a sixth are singletons. General observations from the study: There was no ground truth to check naive and memory subset results.

This clonotype has more than one count but fewer than ten. Its specificity is not known. Germline V gives CDR1 MGHDK, CDR2 SYGVNS. Trimming pared 4 bases from V and 8 bases from J, leaving 18 bases between. This CDR3 contains 14 residues. This rearrangement joins TRBV25-1 to TRBJ2-7; D gene uncertain. The receptor's source is a human donor in good health. Sequences were obtained from naive CD4+ T cells from blood. The CDR3 loop reads CASSVVDPSTKQYF. In DNA, the CDR3 is TGTGCCAGCAGTGTGGTGGATCCCTCTACGAAGCAGTACTTC.